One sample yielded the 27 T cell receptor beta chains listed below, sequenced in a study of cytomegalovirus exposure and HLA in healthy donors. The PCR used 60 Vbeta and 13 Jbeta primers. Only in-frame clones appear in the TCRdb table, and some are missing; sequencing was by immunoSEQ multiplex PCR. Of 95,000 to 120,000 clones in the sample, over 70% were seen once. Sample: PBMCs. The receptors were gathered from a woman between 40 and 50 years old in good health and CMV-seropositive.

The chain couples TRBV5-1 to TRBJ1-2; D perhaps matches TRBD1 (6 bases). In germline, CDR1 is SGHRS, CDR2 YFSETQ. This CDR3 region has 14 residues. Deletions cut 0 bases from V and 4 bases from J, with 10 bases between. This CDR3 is CASSLAPTGYGYTF. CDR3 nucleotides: TGCGCCAGCAGCTTGGCCCCGACAGGCTATGGCTACACCTTC. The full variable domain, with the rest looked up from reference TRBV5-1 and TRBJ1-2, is KAGVTQTPRYLIKTRGQQVTLSCSPISGHRSVSWYQQTPGQGLQFLFEYFSETQRNKGNFPGRFSGRQFSNSRSEMNVSTLELGDSALYLCASSLAPTGYGYTFGSGTRLTVV.

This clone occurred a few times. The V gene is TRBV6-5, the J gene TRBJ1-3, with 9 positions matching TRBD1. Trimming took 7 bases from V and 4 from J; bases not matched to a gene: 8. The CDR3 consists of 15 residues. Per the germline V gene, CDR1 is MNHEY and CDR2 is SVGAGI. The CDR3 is CASKSPGQGGNTIYF. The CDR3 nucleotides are TGTGCCAGCAAATCCCCGGGACAGGGAGGAAACACCATATATTTT.

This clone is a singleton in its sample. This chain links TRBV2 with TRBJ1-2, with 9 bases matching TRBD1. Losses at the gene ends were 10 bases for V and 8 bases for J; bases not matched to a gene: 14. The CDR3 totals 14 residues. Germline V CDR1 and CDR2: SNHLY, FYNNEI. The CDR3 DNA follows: TGTGCCACCGATGGGACAGGGCAGTCGAGGGGCTACACCTTC. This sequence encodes CATDGTGQSRGYTF.

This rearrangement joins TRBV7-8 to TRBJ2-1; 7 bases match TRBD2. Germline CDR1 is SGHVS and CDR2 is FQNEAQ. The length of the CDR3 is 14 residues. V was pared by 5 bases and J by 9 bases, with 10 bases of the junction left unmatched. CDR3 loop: CASSPLLASVEQFF. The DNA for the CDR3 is TGTGCCAGCAGCCCATTACTAGCGTCCGTTGAGCAGTTCTTC.

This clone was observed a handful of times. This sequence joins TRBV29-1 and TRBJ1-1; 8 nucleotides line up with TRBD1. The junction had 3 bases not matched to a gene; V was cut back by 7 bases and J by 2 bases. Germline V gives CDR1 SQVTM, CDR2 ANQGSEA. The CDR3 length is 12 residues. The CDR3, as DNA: TGCAGCGGCGGACAGGGAAACACTGAAGCTTTCTTT. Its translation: CSGGQGNTEAFF.

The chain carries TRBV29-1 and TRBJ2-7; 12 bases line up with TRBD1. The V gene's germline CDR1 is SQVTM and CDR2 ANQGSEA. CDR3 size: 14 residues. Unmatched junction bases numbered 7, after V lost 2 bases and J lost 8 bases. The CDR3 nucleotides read TGCAGCGTTGAACCGGGACAGGGGGCATCGAAGCAGTACTTC. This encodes CSVEPGQGASKQYF.

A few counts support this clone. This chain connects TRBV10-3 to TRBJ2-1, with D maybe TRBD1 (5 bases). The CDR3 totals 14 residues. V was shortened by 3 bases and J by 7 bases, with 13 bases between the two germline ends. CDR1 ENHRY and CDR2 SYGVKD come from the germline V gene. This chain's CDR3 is CAISDSRDGNEQFF. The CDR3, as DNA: TGTGCCATCAGTGATAGCAGGGATGGAAATGAGCAGTTCTTC.

CDR3 bases: TGTGCCAGTAGTCCGGCTACTAGCGGGGTGGACAATGAGCAGTTCTTC. This translates into CASSPATSGVDNEQFF. The chain recombines TRBV19 with TRBJ2-1; 10 bases fit TRBD2. The CDR3 sequence is 16 residues long. Germline values: CDR1 LNHDA, CDR2 SQIVND (reference sequence). V was clipped by 5 bases and J by 5 bases; unmatched bases: 9. Looking up the rest from reference TRBV19 and TRBJ2-1 gives the full variable domain: DGGITQSPKYLFRKEGQNVTLSCEQNLNHDAMYWYRQDPGQGLRLIYYSQIVNDFQKGDIAEGYSVSREKKESFPLTVTSAQKNPTAFYLCASSPATSGVDNEQFFGPGTRLTVL.

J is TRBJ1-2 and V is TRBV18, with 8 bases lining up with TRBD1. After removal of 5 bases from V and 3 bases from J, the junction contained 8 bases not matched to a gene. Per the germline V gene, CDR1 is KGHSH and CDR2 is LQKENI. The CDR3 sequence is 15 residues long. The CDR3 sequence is CASSATGEVDYGYTF. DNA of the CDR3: TGTGCCAGCTCAGCGACAGGGGAAGTTGACTATGGCTACACCTTC.

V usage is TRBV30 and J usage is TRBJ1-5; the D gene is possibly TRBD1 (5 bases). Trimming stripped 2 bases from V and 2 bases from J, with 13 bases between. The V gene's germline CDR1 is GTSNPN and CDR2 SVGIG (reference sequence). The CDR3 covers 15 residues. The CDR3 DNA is TGTGCCTGGAGTCCCCAGGGTGTGGGCAATCAGCCCCAGCATTTT. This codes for CAWSPQGVGNQPQHF.

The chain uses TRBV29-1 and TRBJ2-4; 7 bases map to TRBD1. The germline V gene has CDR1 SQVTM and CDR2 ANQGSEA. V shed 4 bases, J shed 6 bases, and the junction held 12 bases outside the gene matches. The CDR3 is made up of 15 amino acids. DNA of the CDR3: TGCAGCGTTGTCTATACAGGGGTAGGGAGAAACATTCAGTACTTC. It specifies CSVVYTGVGRNIQYF.

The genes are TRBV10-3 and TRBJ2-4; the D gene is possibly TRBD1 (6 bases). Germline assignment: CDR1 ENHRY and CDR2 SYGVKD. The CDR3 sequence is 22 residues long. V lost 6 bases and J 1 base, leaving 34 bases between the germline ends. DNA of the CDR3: TGTGCCATCAGACAGATTGGGGGATCAGGGGATGCAGTGTGGGAGGCCAAAAACATTCAGTACTTC. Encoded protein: CAIRQIGGSGDAVWEAKNIQYF.

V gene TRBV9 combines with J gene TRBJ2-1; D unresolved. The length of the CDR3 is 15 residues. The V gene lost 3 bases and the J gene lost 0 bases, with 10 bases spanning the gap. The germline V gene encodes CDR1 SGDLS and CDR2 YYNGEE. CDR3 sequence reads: CASSAQVGSYNEQFF. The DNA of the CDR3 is TGTGCCAGCAGCGCCCAGGTCGGCTCCTACAATGAGCAGTTCTTC.

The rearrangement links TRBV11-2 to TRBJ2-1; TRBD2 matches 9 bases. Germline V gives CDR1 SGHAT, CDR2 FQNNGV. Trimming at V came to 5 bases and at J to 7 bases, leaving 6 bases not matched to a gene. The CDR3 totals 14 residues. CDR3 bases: TGTGCCAGCAGCCCGTCTAGCGGGGCAAATGAGCAGTTCTTC. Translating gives CASSPSSGANEQFF.

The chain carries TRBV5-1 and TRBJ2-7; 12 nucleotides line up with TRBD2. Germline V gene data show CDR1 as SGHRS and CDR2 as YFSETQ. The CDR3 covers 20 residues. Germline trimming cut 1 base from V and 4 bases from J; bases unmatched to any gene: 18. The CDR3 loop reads CASSLSPFWTSGEKIYEQYF. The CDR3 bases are TGCGCCAGCAGCTTGTCGCCTTTCTGGACTAGCGGGGAGAAAATATACGAGCAGTACTTC.

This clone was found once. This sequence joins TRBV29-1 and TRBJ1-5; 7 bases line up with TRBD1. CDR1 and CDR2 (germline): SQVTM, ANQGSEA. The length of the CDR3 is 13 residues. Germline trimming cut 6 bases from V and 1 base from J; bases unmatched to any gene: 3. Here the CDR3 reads CSVKGQSNQPQHF. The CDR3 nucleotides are TGCAGCGTAAAGGGACAGAGCAATCAGCCCCAGCATTTT.

DNA for the CDR3: TGCGCCAGCAGCTTGGTCGGGGGGCCGAACACCGGGGAGCTGTTTTTT. Protein: CASSLVGGPNTGELFF. V usage is TRBV5-1 and J usage is TRBJ2-2; perhaps TRBD2 as D (7 bases). V was clipped by 0 bases and J by 0 bases, with 9 bases between them. Germline CDR1 SGHRS, CDR2 YFSETQ. The CDR3 has 16 amino acids.

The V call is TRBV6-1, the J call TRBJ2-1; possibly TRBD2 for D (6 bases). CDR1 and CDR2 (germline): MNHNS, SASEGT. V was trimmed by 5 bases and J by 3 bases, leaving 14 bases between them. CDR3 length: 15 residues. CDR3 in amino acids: CASSRGRTNYNEQFF. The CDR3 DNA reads TGTGCCAGCAGTAGAGGGAGGACTAACTACAATGAGCAGTTCTTC.

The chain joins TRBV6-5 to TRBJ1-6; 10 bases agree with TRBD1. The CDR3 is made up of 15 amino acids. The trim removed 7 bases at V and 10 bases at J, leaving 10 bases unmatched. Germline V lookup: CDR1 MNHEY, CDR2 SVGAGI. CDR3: CASTQGDRGSSPLHF. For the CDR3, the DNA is TGTGCCAGCACCCAAGGGGACAGGGGCTCCTCACCCCTCCACTTT.

The CDR3 here is CAWGLGGSSYNEQFF. CDR3 nucleotide sequence: TGTGCCTGGGGGCTTGGCGGGAGCTCCTACAATGAGCAGTTCTTC. The genes are TRBV30 and TRBJ2-1; 7 bases are a match to TRBD2. The CDR3 covers 15 residues. The ends lost 5 bases at V and 0 bases at J; junction bases unmatched: 7. Germline CDR1 is GTSNPN and CDR2 is SVGIG (reference sequence).

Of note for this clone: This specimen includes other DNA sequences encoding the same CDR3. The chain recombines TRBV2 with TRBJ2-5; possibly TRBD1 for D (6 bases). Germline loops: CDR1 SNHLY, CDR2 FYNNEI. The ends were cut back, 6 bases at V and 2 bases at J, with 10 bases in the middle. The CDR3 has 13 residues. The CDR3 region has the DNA TGTGCCAGCAGGCGGACAGAGCAAGAGACCCAGTACTTC. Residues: CASRRTEQETQYF.

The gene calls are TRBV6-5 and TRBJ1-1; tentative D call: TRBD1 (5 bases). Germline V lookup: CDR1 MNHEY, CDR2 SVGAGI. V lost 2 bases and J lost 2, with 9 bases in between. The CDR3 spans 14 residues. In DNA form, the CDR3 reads TGTGCCAGCAGTTACCGACAGAGAAACACTGAAGCTTTCTTT. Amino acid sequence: CASSYRQRNTEAFF.

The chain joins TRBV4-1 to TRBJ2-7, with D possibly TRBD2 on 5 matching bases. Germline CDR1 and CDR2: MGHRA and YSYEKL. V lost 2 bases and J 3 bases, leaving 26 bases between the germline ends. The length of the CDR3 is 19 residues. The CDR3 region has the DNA TGCGCCAGCAGCCAACGGGTGAGAGCGAGTGACCTAGCTGGCTACGAGCAGTACTTC. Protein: CASSQRVRASDLAGYEQYF.

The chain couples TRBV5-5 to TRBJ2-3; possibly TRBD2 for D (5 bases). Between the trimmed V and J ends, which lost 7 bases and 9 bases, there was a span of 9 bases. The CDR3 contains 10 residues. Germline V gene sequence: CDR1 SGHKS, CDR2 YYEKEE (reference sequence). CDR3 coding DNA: TGTGCCAGCTCGGGAAGGACGCAGTATTTT. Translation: CASSGRTQYF.

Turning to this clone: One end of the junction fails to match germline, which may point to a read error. This CDR3 is CANSLDGRLQHF. The CDR3 DNA sequence: TGTGCCAACAGCTTGGATGGGAGGCTCCAGCATTTT. The V call is TRBV7-9, the J call TRBJ1-5; no clear D gene. The CDR3 is made up of 12 amino acids. CDR1 is SEHNR, CDR2 FQNEAQ, per germline (reference sequence).

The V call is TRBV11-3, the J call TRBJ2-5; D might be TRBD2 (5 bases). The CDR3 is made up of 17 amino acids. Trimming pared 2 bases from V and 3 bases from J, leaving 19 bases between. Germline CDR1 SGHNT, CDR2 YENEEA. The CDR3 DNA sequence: TGTGCCAGCAGCTTACGGAGTGGTGGCCGGGGTAAAGAGACCCAGTACTTC. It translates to CASSLRSGGRGKETQYF.

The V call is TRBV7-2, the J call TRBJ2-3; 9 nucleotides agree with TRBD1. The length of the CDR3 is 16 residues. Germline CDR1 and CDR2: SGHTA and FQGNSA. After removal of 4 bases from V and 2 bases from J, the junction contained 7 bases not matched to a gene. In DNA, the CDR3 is TGTGCCAGCAGCTCAGGGACAGGGAGCTACACAGATACGCAGTATTTT. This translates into CASSSGTGSYTDTQYF.